This T cell receptor (beta chain) was identified in a study of T cell responses to AZD1222 COVID-19 vaccine. CDR3 length: 14 residues. J lost 11 bases, V lost 5 bases, and 10 bases had no gene match. The V gene's germline CDR1 is SEHNR and CDR2 FQNEAQ (reference sequence). Assay used: immunoSEQ multiplex PCR; TCRdb lists only in-frame clones, some missing. The sample has about 85,000 clones, around nine tenths seen once. Points on this clone: The antigen remains unidentified.

Study-wide results and caveats: Just a handful of people given AZD1222 tested seropositive at baseline.

This chain connects TRBV7-9 to TRBJ2-1; TRBD1 aligns across 9 bases. This receptor was obtained from an adult in good health. Sequencing was performed on peripheral blood, taken on day 0 of AZD1222 vaccination. CDR3 amino acids: CASSRPGTGPKQFF. The CDR3 bases are TGTGCCAGCAGCCGTCCCGGGACAGGGCCGAAGCAGTTCTTC.